What follows is one T cell receptor beta chain and its context. Sequenced by immunoSEQ multiplex PCR; TCRdb stores in-frame clones only, minus some. The sample gives 150,000 to 160,000 clones, under 90% of which show up once; 0.5% to 0.65% is in the top ten. These data come from a study of blood T cell repertoires in COVID-19. The germline CDR1 and CDR2 sequences are SGHRS and YFSETQ. With 4 bases clipped from V and 7 bases from J, the junction kept 6 bases outside the gene matches. The CDR3 length is 15 residues. V and J are TRBV5-1 and TRBJ2-2, with TRBD2 identical over 11 bases. What was sequenced was peripheral blood. The sequence was obtained from a man in his 60s with acute or convalescent COVID-19. CDR3 DNA sequence: TGCGCCAGCAGCGCGGGCCTAGCGGGAGGCGGGGAGCTGTTTTTT. Protein: CASSAGLAGGGELFF.